This record looks at one T cell receptor (beta chain) sequence and its context. The V gene lost 2 bases and the J gene lost 2 bases, with 12 bases spanning the gap. The CDR3 length is 15 residues. Germline values: CDR1 MNHEY, CDR2 SVGEGT. This record belongs to a study of identical twins. TCRdb redid the calling of the 5' RACE reads with MiXCR, one entry per CDR3 protein. The sample has 700,000 or so distinct CDR3 sequences, 21% seen once; the top ten hold approximately 4.3%. This same sample was also part of a study on T cells expressing NK-cell markers.

The origin of this receptor is a woman between 18 and 29 years old in good health. Material for sequencing was PBMCs. The chain recombines TRBV6-2 or TRBV6-3 with TRBJ1-1; weak D call: TRBD1 (5 bases). The chain's CDR3 is CASSYLRDRNTEAFF. CDR3 coding DNA: TGTGCCAGCAGTTACCTCCGAGACAGAAACACTGAAGCTTTCTTT.